A single sample is the source of the 23 T cell receptor beta chains below, sequenced in a study of blood T cells in healthy people across ages (dated by TCRdb to between 2014 and 2017). Library preparation was by 5' RACE. The sequencer listed for this sample is Illumina HiSeq 2500. A second PCR of about 6 to 11 cycles was performed with a sample-barcoded 5' primer and a J-beta primer mix. The public reads were reprocessed in TCRdb via fastp at Q25 and MiXCR, keeping in-frame beta chains. Entries are consolidated by CDR3 protein sequence, retaining the most common genes and DNA. The sample yields 790,000 or so distinct CDR3 sequences; around 45% were counted once. Of the sample, 15% to 20% falls within the top ten clones. Material: blood. These receptors originate from an elderly man in good health.

The DNA of the CDR3 is TGCGCCAGCAGCCAAGCAGGCCAGGTTACCTACGAGCAGTACTTC. As protein: CASSQAGQVTYEQYF. The J gene is TRBJ2-7, the V gene TRBV4-1; D ambiguous. From germline, CDR1 is MGHRA and CDR2 YSYEKL. V was clipped by 1 base and J by 2 bases, with 12 bases between them. This CDR3 is built from 15 residues.

The CDR3 bases are TGTGCCAGCAGCCACCCCGGGTTTCTAGCCAAAAACATTCAGTACTTC. Translating it yields CASSHPGFLAKNIQYF. The chain joins TRBV7-9 to TRBJ2-4; D not resolved. V was clipped by 5 bases and J by 0 bases, with 14 bases between them. This CDR3 is built from 16 residues. Germline-derived CDR1 and CDR2 are SEHNR and FQNEAQ (reference sequence).

The chain uses TRBV11-2 and TRBJ2-1; 7 nucleotides line up with TRBD2. The germline CDR1 and CDR2 sequences are SGHAT and FQNNGV. J gave up 0 bases and V 5 bases, and 7 bases lay outside the gene matches. CDR3 length equals 16 residues. CDR3 residues: CASSLPASGSYNEQFF. As DNA, the CDR3 is TGTGCCAGCAGCCTTCCTGCTAGCGGCTCCTACAATGAGCAGTTCTTC. Drawing the rest from reference TRBV11-2 and TRBJ2-1, the complete variable domain is EAGVAQSPRYKIIEKRQSVAFWCNPISGHATLYWYQQILGQGPKLLIQFQNNGVVDDSQLPKDRFSAERLKGVDSTLKIQPAKLEDSAVYLCASSLPASGSYNEQFFGPGTRLTVL.

The chain links TRBV27 to TRBJ2-3, with 8 bases lining up with TRBD2. Trimming took 0 bases from V and 5 from J; bases not matched to a gene: 4. CDR1 is MNHEY, CDR2 SMNVEV, per germline (reference sequence). The CDR3 extends over 15 amino acids. The CDR3 nucleotides are TGTGCCAGCAGTTTATCCGGGGGGGTGTTAGATACGCAGTATTTT. This sequence encodes CASSLSGGVLDTQYF.

The chain uses TRBV5-1 and TRBJ2-7, with D perhaps matching TRBD1 or TRBD2 (6 bases each). Deletions cut 0 bases from V and 5 bases from J, with 12 bases between. Germline CDR1 reads SGHRS; CDR2 reads YFSETQ. This CDR3 has 14 residues. The CDR3 region has the DNA TGCGCCAGCAGCTTGGAGGGGGGTATAAACGAGCAGTACTTC. It specifies CASSLEGGINEQYF.

V gene TRBV6-1 combines with J gene TRBJ2-1; 7 positions agree with TRBD1. Germline V gene lookup returns CDR1 MNHNS and CDR2 SASEGT. V dropped 5 bases and J dropped 7; count of bases not matched to a gene: 5. This CDR3 is 13 amino acids long. CDR3 region: CASSLLDRNEQFF. The CDR3 region has the DNA TGTGCCAGCAGTCTACTGGACAGGAATGAGCAGTTCTTC.

In this sample, this clonotype turned up many times. The gene calls are TRBV25-1 and TRBJ2-3; TRBD2 agrees at 11 bases. Germline CDR1 reads MGHDK; CDR2 reads SYGVNS. The trim removed 8 bases at V and 4 bases at J, leaving 5 bases unmatched. The CDR3 sequence is 14 residues long. The CDR3 bases are TGTGCCAGCTCTAGCGGGAGGCTCCCAGATACGCAGTATTTT. Amino acid sequence: CASSSGRLPDTQYF.

The V and J genes are TRBV4-1 and TRBJ2-3; D gene unclear. The CDR3 extends over 19 amino acids. V lost 1 base, J lost 7 bases, and 27 bases lay in between. In germline, CDR1 is MGHRA, CDR2 YSYEKL. CDR3 coding DNA: TGCGCCAGCAGCCAAGGGGGTAATGGAAGGTTAAATCCCCCTAATACGCAGTATTTT. It translates to CASSQGGNGRLNPPNTQYF.

The V gene is TRBV14, the J gene TRBJ2-3, with D tentatively TRBD1 (5 bases). The CDR3 runs 17 residues. V was cut by 4 bases and J by 1 base, with 18 bases left in between. Germline V lookup: CDR1 SGHDN, CDR2 FVKESK. CDR3: CASSPLSDRFRTDTQYF. As DNA, the CDR3 is TGTGCCAGCAGCCCACTCAGCGACAGATTTCGCACAGATACGCAGTATTTT.

This clonotype was detected a few times. The chain joins TRBV6-1 to TRBJ1-5, with TRBD1 matching 9 bases. Germline CDR1 and CDR2: MNHNS and SASEGT. The V gene end was trimmed by 7 bases and the J gene end by 6 bases; junction bases not matched to a gene: 7. This CDR3 is built from 14 residues. CDR3 bases: TGTGCCAGCATCCTGACAGGGGGTACTCAGCCCCAGCATTTT. It specifies CASILTGGTQPQHF.

The V call is TRBV19, the J call TRBJ1-5, with D possibly TRBD1 on 6 matching bases. This CDR3 contains 15 residues. The germline gives CDR1 LNHDA, CDR2 SQIVND (reference sequence). The V end lost 4 bases, the J end lost 7 bases, and 17 bases lay between the germline ends. The CDR3 sequence: CASSTSPGAEQPQHF. In DNA, the CDR3 is TGTGCCAGTAGTACATCTCCAGGGGCCGAGCAGCCCCAGCATTTT. Full variable domain (rest looked up from reference TRBV19 and TRBJ1-5): DGGITQSPKYLFRKEGQNVTLSCEQNLNHDAMYWYRQDPGQGLRLIYYSQIVNDFQKGDIAEGYSVSREKKESFPLTVTSAQKNPTAFYLCASSTSPGAEQPQHFGDGTRLSIL.

This clonotype was seen more than once but under ten times. Compared with germline, one end of the junction differs, possibly owing to a read error. The V gene is TRBV5-1, the J gene TRBJ2-5; D is perhaps TRBD2 (6 bases). Germline assignment: CDR1 SGHRS and CDR2 YFSETQ. The CDR3 contains 14 residues. The CDR3 loop is CASSLGAGRETQYF. DNA of the CDR3: TGTGCCAGCAGCTTAGGGGCAGGGAGGGAGACCCAGTACTTC.

This sequence joins TRBV2 and TRBJ1-5; no firm D call. Trimming removed 3 bases at V and 4 bases at J, with 10 bases between. In germline, CDR1 is SNHLY, CDR2 FYNNEI. The CDR3 extends over 14 amino acids. The CDR3 spells CASSDVAMNQPQHF. The CDR3 DNA sequence: TGTGCCAGCAGTGATGTTGCCATGAATCAGCCCCAGCATTTT.

The chain uses TRBV5-1 and TRBJ1-2; TRBD1 matches at 7 bases. Germline V gene data show CDR1 as SGHRS and CDR2 as YFSETQ. The CDR3 extends over 16 amino acids. The junction had 8 bases not matched to a gene; V was cut back by 2 bases and J by 1 base. CDR3 amino acids: CASSFLMTGINYGYTF. Written as DNA, the CDR3 is TGCGCCAGCAGCTTCCTCATGACAGGGATTAACTATGGCTACACCTTC.

The CDR3 spells CSASGVYTDTQYF. Written as DNA, the CDR3 is TGCAGTGCGAGCGGTGTCTACACAGATACGCAGTATTTT. The chain has TRBV20-1 and TRBJ2-3; D possibly corresponds to TRBD2 (5 bases). The germline V gene encodes CDR1 DFQATT and CDR2 SNEGSKA (reference sequence). Trimming left V 6 bases short and J 2 bases short, with 12 bases between. CDR3 length equals 13 residues.

This chain links TRBV19 with TRBJ2-3; 12 bases are shared with TRBD2. The V gene's germline CDR1 is LNHDA and CDR2 SQIVND (reference sequence). V lost 3 bases and J lost 6; bases outside the gene matches: 4. The CDR3 covers 15 residues. CDR3 region: CASSITSGRSDTQYF. Written as DNA, the CDR3 is TGTGCCAGTAGTATCACTAGCGGGAGGTCCGATACGCAGTATTTT.

The chain links TRBV4-2 to TRBJ2-7; perhaps D is TRBD1 or TRBD2 (5 bases each). Germline V CDR1 and CDR2: LGHNA, YNFKEQ. Trimming took 1 base from V and 5 from J, leaving 12 bases between them. The CDR3 is 14 amino acids. CDR3 protein: CASSQGGWDDEQYF. The CDR3 bases are TGTGCCAGCAGCCAAGGAGGCTGGGACGACGAGCAGTACTTC.

The chain has TRBV6-2 or TRBV6-3 and TRBJ2-3; D is ambiguous. Trimming took off 6 bases at V and 0 bases at J, with 13 bases between the two ends. The germline V gene has CDR1 MNHEY and CDR2 SVGEGT. This CDR3 is built from 15 residues. CDR3 sequence reads: CASRRSGVSTDTQYF. For the CDR3, the DNA is TGTGCCAGCAGGAGGTCCGGAGTTAGCACAGATACGCAGTATTTT.

This clonotype has a handful of counts. This sequence joins TRBV18 and TRBJ1-2; 7 bases are a match to TRBD1. V lost 6 bases, J lost 1 base, and 8 bases stayed unmatched. Germline-derived CDR1 and CDR2 are KGHSH and LQKENI. CDR3 size: 15 residues. Here the CDR3 DNA reads TGTGCCAGCTCCCGACGACAGGGAGATAACTATGGCTACACCTTC. This gives the protein CASSRRQGDNYGYTF.

This clonotype was counted many times. An end of the junction differs from the germline gene, which may be a read error. The genes are TRBV5-1 and TRBJ2-5, with TRBD2 matching 7 bases. This CDR3 contains 15 residues. The germline V gene encodes CDR1 SGHRS and CDR2 YFSETQ. CDR3 sequence (DNA): TGTGCCAGCAGCTTGGGGCTAGCGGTACAAGAGACCCAGTACTTC. Translated: CASSLGLAVQETQYF.

V gene TRBV11-3 combines with J gene TRBJ2-3; no clear D gene. Trimming stripped 2 bases from V and 0 bases from J, with 6 bases between. The CDR3 length is 14 residues. Per the germline V gene, CDR1 is SGHNT and CDR2 is YENEEA. The CDR3 loop is CASSLLSSTDTQYF. CDR3 in DNA: TGTGCCAGCAGCTTACTAAGCAGCACAGATACGCAGTATTTT.

CDR3: CASSRDIGSETQYF. CDR3 DNA sequence: TGTGCCAGCAGCCGGGACATCGGTTCGGAGACGCAGTATTTT. The rearrangement uses TRBV7-2 and TRBJ2-3; D may be TRBD1 (6 bases). CDR3 length: 14 amino acids. Trimming took off 5 bases at V and 9 bases at J, with 18 bases between the two ends. Germline V gene lookup returns CDR1 SGHTA and CDR2 FQGNSA.

This clonotype was counted ten times or more. V usage is TRBV7-2 and J usage is TRBJ2-3; D possibly corresponds to TRBD1 (5 bases). CDR1 SGHTA and CDR2 FQGNSA come from the germline V gene. The CDR3 contains 12 residues. V lost 4 bases to trimming and J lost 5 bases, with 7 bases between them. This CDR3 reads CASSSGQDTQYF. DNA of the CDR3: TGTGCCAGCAGCTCTGGACAAGATACGCAGTATTTT.